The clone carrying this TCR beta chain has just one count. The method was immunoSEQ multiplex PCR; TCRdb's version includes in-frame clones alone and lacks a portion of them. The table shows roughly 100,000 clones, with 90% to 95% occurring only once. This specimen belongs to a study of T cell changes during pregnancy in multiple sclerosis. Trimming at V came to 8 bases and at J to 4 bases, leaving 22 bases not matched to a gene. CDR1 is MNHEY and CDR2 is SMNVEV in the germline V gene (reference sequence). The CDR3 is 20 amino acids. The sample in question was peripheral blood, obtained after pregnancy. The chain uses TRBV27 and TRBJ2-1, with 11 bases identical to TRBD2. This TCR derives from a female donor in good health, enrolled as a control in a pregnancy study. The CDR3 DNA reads TGTGCCAGCCGGCCGTGGAGTAGCGGGGGGGCCTCCGCGGCTTACAATGAGCAGTTCTTC. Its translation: CASRPWSSGGASAAYNEQFF.